The T cell receptor (beta chain) described here comes from a study of metastatic and nonmetastatic thyroid tumors. Across the study: It was across blood and tumor or nodule tissue from malignant and benign thyroid patients that repertoires were compared. Study results and caveats: It was reportedly found that TCR beta diversity was significantly higher in malignant thyroid tumors than in benign nodules, a difference seen in both blood and tumor samples.

With 0 bases clipped from V and 6 bases from J, the junction kept 1 base outside the gene matches. Per germline, CDR1 ENHRY and CDR2 SYGVKD. This CDR3 region has 15 residues. Thyroid surgery was preceded by no treatment in any patient. In this sample, this clone turned up many times. Antigen: not known. In the study's own analysis: A classifier of distant metastasis in papillary thyroid cancer was built from CDR3 differences (across clinicopathological groups). TCRdb re-clonotyped the PCR reads through MiXCR. The V and J calls and clone size are TCRdb's, not the authors'. The sample consists of roughly 75,000 clones, approximately 12% of them appearing once.

The chain uses TRBV10-3 and TRBJ2-3; 12 bases fit TRBD2. This receptor was identified in a female donor with papillary thyroid cancer or a benign thyroid nodule (not recorded which). Some clones in this sample may be carry-over from other donors' samples. Source material: tumor tissue. The CDR3 loop is CAISESTSGSDTQYF. CDR3 coding DNA: TGTGCCATCAGTGAGTCGACTAGCGGGAGTGATACGCAGTATTTT.